The 11 T cell receptor beta chains reported below all come from one sample, sequenced in a study of T cell changes during pregnancy in multiple sclerosis. Measured with immunoSEQ multiplex PCR; TCRdb has only the in-frame clones, and not every one. The table shows fewer than 60,000 clones, with roughly 91% occurring only once. The starting material was peripheral blood, obtained in the second trimester of pregnancy. Every receptor here comes from a female donor with multiple sclerosis, enrolled in a pregnancy study.

The rearrangement links TRBV19 to TRBJ2-2, with 7 nucleotides matching TRBD2. CDR3 length equals 16 residues. V gave up 5 bases and J gave up 4 bases; unmatched junction bases: 10. The germline V gene encodes CDR1 LNHDA and CDR2 SQIVND (reference sequence). CDR3: CASSPRKGGTTGELFF. DNA of the CDR3: TGTGCCAGTAGTCCCCGTAAGGGAGGGACCACCGGGGAGCTGTTTTTT. Drawing the rest from reference TRBV19 and TRBJ2-2, the complete variable domain is DGGITQSPKYLFRKEGQNVTLSCEQNLNHDAMYWYRQDPGQGLRLIYYSQIVNDFQKGDIAEGYSVSREKKESFPLTVTSAQKNPTAFYLCASSPRKGGTTGELFFGEGSRLTVL.

The chain links TRBV4-1 to TRBJ2-5; D is unclear. The CDR3 totals 14 residues. V shed 3 bases and J shed 6 bases, with 14 bases lying between them. From germline, CDR1 is MGHRA and CDR2 YSYEKL. This chain's CDR3 is CASSQPLSVQTQYF. In DNA, the CDR3 is TGCGCCAGCAGCCAGCCACTATCGGTACAGACCCAGTACTTC.

This clone was picked up a small number of times. The CDR3 region is CASSLGLGRTDTQYF. In DNA, the CDR3 is TGTGCCAGCAGCTTAGGGTTGGGGCGCACAGATACGCAGTATTTT. The chain is built from TRBV11-3 and TRBJ2-3; possible D gene TRBD1, 5 bases. This CDR3 is 15 amino acids long. V lost 1 base and J lost 1, with 9 bases in between. Germline V gene data show CDR1 as SGHNT and CDR2 as YENEEA.

This clone was detected once. The chain is built from TRBV2 and TRBJ1-6; D is ambiguous. Germline V gene data show CDR1 as SNHLY and CDR2 as FYNNEI. V was trimmed by 8 bases and J by 0 bases, leaving 8 bases between them. The CDR3 extends over 14 amino acids. This CDR3 is CASGGSSYNSPLHF. In DNA form, the CDR3 reads TGTGCCAGCGGAGGGAGCTCCTATAATTCACCCCTCCACTTT.

J is TRBJ1-5 and V is TRBV15, with TRBD1 as a possible D gene (5 bases). CDR1 is LNHNV, CDR2 YYDKDF, per germline (reference sequence). V shed 0 bases and J shed 6 bases, with 12 bases lying between them. There are 15 residues in the CDR3. DNA of the CDR3: TGTGCCACCAGCAGAGATTTACTGGGGGGTCAGCCCCAGCATTTT. The encoded protein is CATSRDLLGGQPQHF.

The V gene is TRBV10-1, the J gene TRBJ1-2; a possible D gene is TRBD1 (6 bases). The CDR3 is 13 residues long. The V and J ends lost 4 bases and 4 bases respectively, with 10 bases between them. CDR1 WNHNN and CDR2 SYGVQD come from the germline V gene (reference sequence). CDR3 in amino acids: CASSAGDAYGYTF. In nucleotides, the CDR3 is TGCGCCAGCAGTGCAGGGGATGCCTATGGCTACACCTTC.

The chain carries TRBV7-8 and TRBJ2-2; a possible D gene is TRBD2 (6 bases). Trimming stripped 7 bases from V and 0 bases from J, with 15 bases between. The CDR3 is 16 residues long. Per the germline V gene, CDR1 is SGHVS and CDR2 is FQNEAQ. CDR3 sequence reads: CASTLRRGTNTGELFF. CDR3 in DNA: TGTGCCAGCACTCTAAGACGGGGGACGAACACCGGGGAGCTGTTTTTT.

This chain joins TRBV18 and TRBJ1-3; 7 bases are shared with TRBD1. The germline V gene encodes CDR1 KGHSH and CDR2 LQKENI. The V segment lost 3 bases and the J segment 5 bases; nucleotides outside the gene matches: 16. This CDR3 region has 18 residues. The CDR3, as DNA: TGTGCCAGCTCACCGACCCCTAGAGGACAGGCAACAAGAAACACCATATATTTT. Its protein product is CASSPTPRGQATRNTIYF.

The chain couples TRBV7-9 to TRBJ1-2; tentative D call: TRBD1 (5 bases). CDR3 length equals 15 residues. CDR1 SEHNR and CDR2 FQNEAQ come from the germline V gene (reference sequence). Trimming removed 5 bases from V and 5 bases from J, with 18 bases in between. The CDR3 sequence: CASSAARVGFYGYTF. The CDR3 DNA is TGTGCCAGCAGCGCGGCCAGGGTGGGATTTTATGGCTACACCTTC.

The chain is built from TRBV4-1 and TRBJ1-2; no reliable D call. Germline lookup yields CDR1 MGHRA and CDR2 YSYEKL. The CDR3 has 15 residues. V lost 0 bases, J lost 7 bases, and 15 bases lay in between. CDR3 region: CASSQDPPWAGGYTF. The CDR3 DNA sequence: TGCGCCAGCAGCCAAGATCCACCCTGGGCGGGTGGCTACACCTTC.

The rearrangement uses TRBV6-1 and TRBJ1-1; tentatively, D is TRBD1 (5 bases). The CDR3 totals 14 residues. The V gene lost 5 bases and the J gene lost 0 bases, with 10 bases spanning the gap. Germline CDR1 is MNHNS and CDR2 is SASEGT. CDR3 in amino acids: CASSQTVMNTEAFF. The CDR3 DNA reads TGTGCCAGCAGTCAGACAGTAATGAACACTGAAGCTTTCTTT.